This T cell receptor (beta chain) was documented in a study of spatial heterogeneity in lung cancer. Study context: The count of detected beta-chain sequences consistently exceeded that of alpha-chain sequences. Raw reads showed each unique TCR and UMI combination turning up more than ten times on average.

V was shortened by 6 bases and J by 5 bases, with 19 bases between the two germline ends. Germline V gene lookup returns CDR1 MNHNS and CDR2 SASEGT. The CDR3 sequence is 16 residues long. MiXCR was run by TCRdb on the 5' RACE reads, yielding one entry per CDR3 protein. The sample shows more than 15,000 distinct CDR3 sequences, about a fifth of them seen only once. Regarding time point: sample taken at primary tumor resection. No cell sorting; template was whole RNA from tumor, lung tissue or PBMC. Donation came from around 77 patients with untreated early-stage non-small cell lung cancer. This clonotype was counted between two and nine times.

The chain carries TRBV6-1 and TRBJ2-2; D possibly uses TRBD1 or TRBD2 (6 bases each). The sample in question was PBMCs, obtained at surgery. The sequence came from a female donor with early-stage non-small cell lung cancer. The DNA of the CDR3 is TGTGCCAGCAGAAAAGGGGGGAGTCGAGGGACCGGGGAGCTGTTTTTT. As protein: CASRKGGSRGTGELFF.